This T cell receptor beta chain is drawn from a study of blood T cells in healthy people across ages. Study conclusions and caveats: Diversity of TCR beta per million T cells declined in a roughly linear way with age. Researchers said unsorted PBMCs prevented a conclusive naive versus antigen-experienced comparison.

Through a sample-barcoded 5' primer and a J-beta primer mix, a second PCR was run for about 6 to 11 cycles. Each cDNA molecule carried a tag from a template-switch adaptor that contained 12 random nucleotides. TCRdb analysed the 5' RACE reads with MiXCR anew, one entry per CDR3 protein. This table has under 1 million distinct CDR3 sequences, under 45% appearing once. CDR3 size: 15 residues. V lost 8 bases and J lost 4, with 20 bases in between. Germline lookup yields CDR1 MNHEY and CDR2 SMNVEV (reference sequence). There were healthy Caucasian individuals from Russia, aged about 6 to 95, serving as donors. Comments on this clonotype: The target antigen is unknown.

What was sequenced was blood. The rearrangement links TRBV27 to TRBJ2-5; tentative D call: TRBD1 (6 bases). The origin of this receptor is a man aged 60 to 75 in good health. The CDR3 DNA reads TGTGCCAGCGCCCGCGGTGGAACAGGGCTAGAGACCCAGTACTTC. Its protein product is CASARGGTGLETQYF.